This T cell receptor (beta chain) is from a study of neurological immune-mediated disorders (dated by TCRdb to the late 2010s). About the full investigation: Among the 35 or so multiple sclerosis patients, relapsing-remitting MS was present in 31 and secondary progressive MS was present in 3. The study compared peripheral blood TCR-beta repertoires of HTLV-I-associated myelopathy (HAM/TSP) patients, multiple sclerosis patients and healthy controls using UMI-based sequencing. The roughly 100 TCR-beta libraries included longitudinal samples, technical triplicates and paired sorted CD4+ and CD8+ T-cell subsets alongside PBMC samples. The cohort included 68 subjects: approximately 14 with HAM/TSP, some 34 with multiple sclerosis, and approximately 20 healthy controls. General study outcomes and caveats: In phylogenetic analysis, the repertoires of 18 of 34 MS patients grouped into a cluster of related CDR3 sequences, which suggests a possible signature at the repertoire level. The MS cluster was not associated with any clinical or MRI features, and the authors stated that larger cohorts are needed. No identical CDR3 amino acid sequences were found to be shared among expanded clones across subjects, suggesting that TCR-beta repertoires were private in all groups. TCR clonal expansion was highest in HAM/TSP patients and lowest in MS patients, with MS patients falling below even healthy controls.

To synthesize cDNA, template-switch 5'RACE was performed with a primer carrying a 10-nucleotide random unique molecular identifier so that each TCR transcript was tagged. Over 170 million TCR-beta sequences, covering 15-18 subjects, were produced in each sequencing run. Total RNA was extracted with the RNeasy kit. The KAPA Real-time Library Amplification kit was used to amplify TCR-beta VDJ regions with primers targeting the TCR constant region and the 5'RACE anchor. A first PCR added sample indexes and Illumina adaptors, and a second PCR then raised library yield. After Ampure bead purification, the roughly 650 bp TCR product was size-selected on a 2% E-gel SizeSelection system. Before pooling, library quality was checked on a Bioanalyzer, concentration was measured with Qubit, and libraries were quantified with the Kapa Library Quantification kit. An Illumina HiSeq 2500 was used to sequence the libraries paired-end at 2 x 150 bp. To increase sequence diversity, roughly 24-32% phiX was spiked into each library pool. As for the original processing: Quality-filtered reads were processed with the UMI-based MiGEC pipeline, and over 90% of raw TCR sequences were removed by the MiGEC pipeline during error correction. IMGT germline references were used for alignment of VDJ genes, and clonotypes were defined by a unique CDR3 amino acid sequence together with V-J genes. VDJtools evaluated clonal expansion, Shannon diversity and CDR3 relatedness (CalcPairwiseDistances, ClusterSamples); CLCbio workbench built phylogenetic trees. Using coefficient-of-variation modelling across technical triplicates, the study counted a clone as expanded if it had at least 8 unique UMIs. The raw public data were reprocessed by TCRdb itself: fastp quality trimming at Q25, MiXCR clonotype calling, in-frame beta chains only. One record per CDR3 amino acid sequence lists the most common genes and DNA. For this entry, the V and J calls and clone size follow TCRdb and not the study's own pipeline. The sample table holds approximately 130,000 distinct CDR3 sequences, of which roughly 3.4% were seen once. The top ten clonotypes cover 1% to 1.5% of the sample.

V lost 0 bases and J lost 0 bases; the stretch between them is 8 bases long. The CDR3, cysteine through phenylalanine, is 15 amino acids long. The DNA shown is the 45-base CDR3, in frame from base 1. The germline V gene provides CDR1 ENHRY and CDR2 SYGVKD. This clonotype was observed at least ten times. No antigen is known for it. Base qualities are not recorded, but no much larger clone differs from it by a single base. Unsorted PBMC libraries were generated from 2 million PBMCs stored in RNAlater at -80 °C until RNA extraction. The multiple sclerosis patients were enrolled in a US clinical protocol that evaluated disease progression with magnetic resonance imaging. Peripheral blood was subjected to Ficoll-Hypaque density gradient centrifugation to isolate PBMCs, which were then cryopreserved in liquid nitrogen.

Sequencing was carried out using PBMCs. The V gene is TRBV10-3 and the J gene is TRBJ1-1, with the D gene not confidently named. The receptor comes from a woman aged 25 to 39 with multiple sclerosis. The nucleotide sequence is given as TGTGCCATCAGTGAGTCACGGGAGGTGAACACTGAAGCTTTCTTT. Translated, it reads CAISESREVNTEAFF.